These T cell receptor beta chains were read from a single sample in a study of control samples from healthy donors and cancer patients. Method: immunoSEQ multiplex PCR; TCRdb's copy keeps in-frame clones and lacks some. The sample yields about 79,000 clones, 80% to 95% seen once. The source material was PBMCs. Source of these receptors: a woman aged 40 to 50 with lung cancer. CDR3s include the opening cysteine and the closing phenylalanine or tryptophan. The order of the fields is clone size, D gene, V gene, J gene, CDR3 DNA, CDR3 protein. The D gene is left open where the match is weak. Expanded clones get a size class; other rows say once, few or many, or leave the size out.

>-|-|TRBV6-5|TRBJ1-2
TGTGCCAGCAGTTCCATCAGGAGGGCTAACTATGGCTACACCTTC
CASSSIRRANYGYTF
>-|-|TRBV7-3|TRBJ2-2
TGTGCCAGCAGTCAAAGCGGCCGGGCAGCGAACACCGGGGAGCTGTTTTTT
CASSQSGRAANTGELFF
>-|-|TRBV7-7|TRBJ2-5
TGTGCTAGCAGCTTGGGGGGGGCGCAGCTCGAAGAGACCCAGTACTTC
CASSLGGAQLEETQYF
>-|-|TRBV11-2|TRBJ1-2
TGTGCCAGCAGCTTAGCGGGGGTGGTCTATGGCTACACCTTC
CASSLAGVVYGYTF
>-|-|TRBV30|TRBJ2-1
TGTGCCTGGAGTCCTGGGCCTAACAATGAGCAGTTCTTC
CAWSPGPNNEQFF
>-|-|TRBV30|TRBJ2-5
TGTGCCTGGAGTCTCGGGAGCGCACCGGGGGAGACCCAGTACTTC
CAWSLGSAPGETQYF
>-|-|TRBV11-2|TRBJ1-4
TGTGCCAGCAGCTTAGAGTTTGCCCGCCAGGATGAAAAACTGTTTTTT
CASSLEFARQDEKLFF
>-|-|TRBV6-4|TRBJ1-2
TGTGCCAGCAGCCTAAACGGCGGCTACACCTTC
CASSLNGGYTF
>once|TRBD1|TRBV28|TRBJ1-4
TGTGCCAGCAGGCCTATCCGGGACAGGCGGTCAAATGAAAAACTGTTTTTT
CASRPIRDRRSNEKLFF
>-|TRBD2|TRBV5-1|TRBJ2-3
TGCGCCAGCAGCGGACTAGCGGTAGGAGATACGCAGTATTTT
CASSGLAVGDTQYF
>few|-|TRBV12-3/TRBV12-4|TRBJ2-5
TGTGCCAGCAGTTTGGGAGTCCAAGAGACCCAGTACTTC
CASSLGVQETQYF